The rows below give T cell receptor beta chains drawn from one sample of a study of cytomegalovirus exposure and HLA in healthy donors. TCRdb's table, derived via immunoSEQ multiplex PCR, lists solely in-frame clones and lacks some. The sample holds around 220,000 clones, about 91% seen once. Sequencing used PBMCs. The receptors were sampled from a woman under 30 in good health and CMV-seronegative. Both conserved end residues are part of each CDR3. The order of the fields is D gene, J gene, V gene, clone size, CDR3 protein, CDR3 DNA. A D gene is named only where the DNA matches it firmly. For some rows the clone size is stated as once, few or many, or as a class when expanded; others skip it.

D gene: TRBD2; J gene: TRBJ2-1; V gene: TRBV7-9; clone size: .; CDR3 protein: CASSFIMSGRAPPYNEQFF; CDR3 DNA: TGTGCCAGCAGCTTTATAATGAGCGGGAGGGCCCCTCCCTACAATGAGCAGTTCTTC
D gene: .; J gene: TRBJ2-1; V gene: TRBV27; clone size: .; CDR3 protein: CASKGVDNEQFF; CDR3 DNA: TGTGCCAGCAAAGGGGTGGACAATGAGCAGTTCTTC
D gene: TRBD2; J gene: TRBJ2-1; V gene: TRBV7-8; clone size: .; CDR3 protein: CASSLVLAGGEQFF; CDR3 DNA: TGTGCCAGCAGCTTAGTCCTAGCGGGAGGAGAGCAGTTCTTC
D gene: TRBD1; J gene: TRBJ2-7; V gene: TRBV6-5; clone size: .; CDR3 protein: CASRGTGSSYEQYF; CDR3 DNA: TGTGCCAGCAGAGGGACAGGGAGCTCCTACGAGCAGTACTTC
D gene: TRBD2; J gene: TRBJ2-1; V gene: TRBV10-3; clone size: .; CDR3 protein: CAISGTSGANEQFF; CDR3 DNA: TGTGCCATCAGCGGGACTAGCGGGGCGAATGAGCAGTTCTTC
D gene: TRBD2; J gene: TRBJ2-7; V gene: TRBV5-8; clone size: .; CDR3 protein: CASSLVVAGTYEQYF; CDR3 DNA: TGTGCCAGCAGCTTGGTGGTAGCGGGTACCTACGAGCAGTACTTC
D gene: .; J gene: TRBJ2-2; V gene: TRBV18; clone size: .; CDR3 protein: CASSILETRSGELFF; CDR3 DNA: TGTGCCAGCTCGATCCTAGAGACGCGGTCCGGGGAGCTGTTTTTT
D gene: TRBD2; J gene: TRBJ2-7; V gene: TRBV27; clone size: .; CDR3 protein: CASSLRGGAYEQYF; CDR3 DNA: TGTGCCAGCAGTTTACGCGGGGGGGCCTACGAGCAGTACTTC
D gene: TRBD2; J gene: TRBJ2-1; V gene: TRBV9; clone size: .; CDR3 protein: CASSLGLAGEKNYNEQFF; CDR3 DNA: TGTGCCAGCAGCCTGGGACTAGCGGGAGAAAAGAACTACAATGAGCAGTTCTTC
D gene: TRBD1; J gene: TRBJ2-5; V gene: TRBV6-6; clone size: once; CDR3 protein: CASGQRTGGVVETQYF; CDR3 DNA: TGTGCCAGCGGGCAAAGGACAGGGGGGGTGGTGGAGACCCAGTACTTC
D gene: TRBD1; J gene: TRBJ1-2; V gene: TRBV30; clone size: .; CDR3 protein: CAWSYRGIYGYTF; CDR3 DNA: TGTGCCTGGAGTTACAGGGGAATCTATGGCTACACCTTC
D gene: TRBD2; J gene: TRBJ2-3; V gene: TRBV27; clone size: once; CDR3 protein: CASSYRPGLAADTQYF; CDR3 DNA: TGTGCCAGCAGTTATCGACCGGGACTAGCGGCAGATACGCAGTATTTT
D gene: .; J gene: TRBJ2-2; V gene: TRBV6-1; clone size: .; CDR3 protein: CASGGWVAGELFF; CDR3 DNA: TGTGCCAGTGGAGGGTGGGTAGCCGGGGAGCTGTTTTTT
D gene: TRBD1; J gene: TRBJ1-4; V gene: TRBV29-1; clone size: .; CDR3 protein: CSVNTGAWGSEKLFF; CDR3 DNA: TGCAGCGTTAATACAGGGGCTTGGGGATCCGAAAAACTGTTTTTT
D gene: .; J gene: TRBJ2-5; V gene: TRBV23-1; clone size: .; CDR3 protein: CASSLGAGQETQYF; CDR3 DNA: TGCGCCAGCAGTCTGGGGGCTGGCCAAGAGACCCAGTACTTC
D gene: TRBD1; J gene: TRBJ2-1; V gene: TRBV29-1; clone size: .; CDR3 protein: CSVEGDRDDNNEQFF; CDR3 DNA: TGCAGCGTTGAAGGGGACAGGGATGATAACAATGAGCAGTTCTTC
D gene: .; J gene: TRBJ1-2; V gene: TRBV9; clone size: .; CDR3 protein: CASSVDPTEAYGYTF; CDR3 DNA: TGTGCCAGCAGCGTAGATCCCACAGAAGCCTATGGCTACACCTTC
D gene: .; J gene: TRBJ1-4; V gene: TRBV27; clone size: .; CDR3 protein: CASSKRGWEEKLFF; CDR3 DNA: TGTGCCAGCAGTAAAAGGGGGTGGGAGGAAAAACTGTTTTTT
D gene: TRBD2; J gene: TRBJ2-1; V gene: TRBV11-1; clone size: .; CDR3 protein: CASSLDSGSGNEQFF; CDR3 DNA: TGTGCCAGCAGCTTAGATAGCGGGAGCGGGAATGAGCAGTTCTTC
D gene: TRBD1; J gene: TRBJ2-1; V gene: TRBV4-1; clone size: .; CDR3 protein: CASRPGDRNEQFF; CDR3 DNA: TGCGCCAGCAGACCCGGGGACAGAAATGAGCAGTTCTTC
D gene: .; J gene: TRBJ2-6; V gene: TRBV10-3; clone size: .; CDR3 protein: CAISESTAGMAGANVLTF; CDR3 DNA: TGTGCCATCAGTGAGTCGACGGCAGGAATGGCTGGGGCCAACGTCCTGACTTTC
D gene: TRBD1; J gene: TRBJ2-7; V gene: TRBV7-2; clone size: .; CDR3 protein: CASSNRQGASEQYF; CDR3 DNA: TGTGCCAGCAGCAACCGACAGGGAGCAAGCGAGCAGTACTTC
D gene: TRBD2; J gene: TRBJ2-1; V gene: TRBV9; clone size: .; CDR3 protein: CASSADLAGVVSYNEQFF; CDR3 DNA: TGTGCCAGCAGCGCCGATCTAGCGGGAGTTGTTTCTTACAATGAGCAGTTCTTC
D gene: .; J gene: TRBJ1-1; V gene: TRBV6-5; clone size: once; CDR3 protein: CASSRFPVGRTEAFF; CDR3 DNA: TGTGCCAGCAGCCGCTTCCCCGTGGGGCGAACTGAAGCTTTCTTT
D gene: .; J gene: TRBJ1-1; V gene: TRBV11-2; clone size: .; CDR3 protein: CASGGLTEAFF; CDR3 DNA: TGTGCCAGCGGAGGGCTCACTGAAGCTTTCTTT
D gene: .; J gene: TRBJ2-7; V gene: TRBV27; clone size: once; CDR3 protein: CASSPRGLEGSSEQYF; CDR3 DNA: TGTGCCAGCAGTCCCCGGGGATTGGAGGGGTCGAGCGAGCAGTACTTC
D gene: TRBD2; J gene: TRBJ2-2; V gene: TRBV5-1; clone size: .; CDR3 protein: CASSLAGGTGELFF; CDR3 DNA: TGCGCCAGCAGCCTGGCGGGAGGGACCGGGGAGCTGTTTTTT
D gene: TRBD1; J gene: TRBJ2-1; V gene: TRBV13; clone size: .; CDR3 protein: CASSLGGTGAGEQFF; CDR3 DNA: TGTGCCAGCAGCTTAGGGGGGACAGGGGCAGGGGAGCAGTTCTTC
D gene: .; J gene: TRBJ1-2; V gene: TRBV29-1; clone size: .; CDR3 protein: CSAVGGDGYTF; CDR3 DNA: TGCAGCGCTGTAGGGGGGGATGGCTACACCTTC
D gene: .; J gene: TRBJ2-7; V gene: TRBV28; clone size: .; CDR3 protein: CASSLTQAAYEQYF; CDR3 DNA: TGTGCCAGCAGTTTAACACAGGCGGCCTACGAGCAGTACTTC
D gene: .; J gene: TRBJ1-1; V gene: TRBV9; clone size: .; CDR3 protein: CASSVDTGDTEAFF; CDR3 DNA: TGTGCCAGCAGCGTAGATACGGGGGACACTGAAGCTTTCTTT
D gene: TRBD2; J gene: TRBJ2-7; V gene: TRBV6-1; clone size: .; CDR3 protein: CASSEVGGPYEQYF; CDR3 DNA: TGTGCCAGCAGTGAAGTGGGAGGGCCCTACGAGCAGTACTTC
D gene: .; J gene: TRBJ2-1; V gene: TRBV11-2; clone size: .; CDR3 protein: CASSRPRDSHSYNEQFF; CDR3 DNA: TGTGCCAGCAGCCGACCCCGGGACTCTCACTCCTACAATGAGCAGTTCTTC
D gene: TRBD1; J gene: TRBJ1-2; V gene: TRBV5-1; clone size: .; CDR3 protein: CASSLWGTANFNYGYTF; CDR3 DNA: TGCGCCAGCAGCTTATGGGGGACAGCCAACTTTAACTATGGCTACACCTTC
D gene: TRBD2; J gene: TRBJ2-7; V gene: TRBV2; clone size: once; CDR3 protein: CASSLVAGAYEQYF; CDR3 DNA: TGTGCCAGCAGTTTGGTAGCGGGAGCCTACGAGCAGTACTTC
D gene: .; J gene: TRBJ1-2; V gene: TRBV6-1; clone size: .; CDR3 protein: CASKTAGLYTF; CDR3 DNA: TGTGCCAGCAAGACAGCTGGGTTGTACACCTTC
D gene: .; J gene: TRBJ1-4; V gene: TRBV27; clone size: .; CDR3 protein: CASSLRGFEKLFF; CDR3 DNA: TGTGCCAGCAGTTTAAGGGGGTTTGAAAAACTGTTTTTT
D gene: .; J gene: TRBJ2-1; V gene: TRBV30; clone size: .; CDR3 protein: CAWSVVAVHNEQFF; CDR3 DNA: TGTGCCTGGAGTGTAGTGGCTGTACACAATGAGCAGTTCTTC
D gene: TRBD1; J gene: TRBJ1-2; V gene: TRBV7-9; clone size: .; CDR3 protein: CASSFRTGGRLGVSGYTF; CDR3 DNA: TGTGCCAGCAGCTTCAGGACAGGGGGTCGGTTGGGCGTTTCTGGCTACACCTTC
D gene: .; J gene: TRBJ1-1; V gene: TRBV28; clone size: .; CDR3 protein: CASSLGGEAFF; CDR3 DNA: TGTGCCAGCAGTTTGGGAGGTGAAGCTTTCTTT
D gene: TRBD1; J gene: TRBJ1-4; V gene: TRBV6-1; clone size: .; CDR3 protein: CASSELNGKGQGLDGGF; CDR3 DNA: TGTGCCAGCAGTGAATTGAACGGAAAGGGACAGGGCCTCGACGGCGGCTTT
D gene: TRBD1; J gene: TRBJ2-3; V gene: TRBV5-8; clone size: .; CDR3 protein: CASSRGTGGTDTQYF; CDR3 DNA: TGTGCCAGCAGCCGTGGGACAGGGGGCACAGATACGCAGTATTTT
D gene: TRBD2; J gene: TRBJ2-1; V gene: TRBV29-1; clone size: .; CDR3 protein: CSVEGLAGDRRRDEQFF; CDR3 DNA: TGCAGCGTTGAGGGACTAGCGGGAGACCGTCGTCGGGATGAGCAGTTCTTC
D gene: TRBD1; J gene: TRBJ2-3; V gene: TRBV28; clone size: .; CDR3 protein: CASSPSTGSLVEPDTQYF; CDR3 DNA: TGTGCCAGCAGTCCGTCGACAGGGTCCCTGGTTGAGCCAGATACGCAGTATTTT
D gene: TRBD1; J gene: TRBJ1-2; V gene: TRBV2; clone size: .; CDR3 protein: CASTPSRGTGNGYTF; CDR3 DNA: TGTGCCAGCACCCCTTCCCGGGGGACAGGGAATGGCTACACCTTC
D gene: .; J gene: TRBJ2-1; V gene: TRBV13; clone size: once; CDR3 protein: CASSFGSVAYNEQFF; CDR3 DNA: TGTGCCAGCAGCTTTGGTAGCGTGGCCTACAATGAGCAGTTCTTC
D gene: TRBD1; J gene: TRBJ2-7; V gene: TRBV29-1; clone size: .; CDR3 protein: CSARTGDSEQYF; CDR3 DNA: TGCAGCGCTCGGACAGGGGACTCCGAGCAGTACTTC
D gene: TRBD1; J gene: TRBJ1-5; V gene: TRBV28; clone size: once; CDR3 protein: CASITGQVNNQPQHF; CDR3 DNA: TGTGCCAGCATAACGGGACAGGTGAACAATCAGCCCCAGCATTTT